This T cell receptor (beta chain) was recovered during a study of radiotherapy plus CTLA-4 blockade in lung cancer. The method was immunoSEQ multiplex PCR; TCRdb's version includes in-frame clones alone and lacks a portion of them. The sample carries some 71,000 clones, about 72% recorded once. The CDR3 sequence is 13 residues long. V dropped 10 bases and J dropped 2; count of bases not matched to a gene: 7. Germline V lookup: CDR1 MDHEN, CDR2 SYDVKM. The gene calls are TRBV28 and TRBJ2-7, with 8 positions matching TRBD2. The specimen was peripheral blood, collected from a patient treated with radiotherapy plus ipilimumab. This TCR came from a human donor with non-small cell lung cancer whose response to radiotherapy plus ipilimumab could not be evaluated. Some clones in this sample may be carry-over from other donors' samples. CDR3 DNA: TGTGCCACCCGTAGCGGGGCCGCCTACGAGCAGTACTTC. This codes for CATRSGAAYEQYF.